These 14 T cell receptor beta chains were all obtained from the same sample, sequenced in a study of CXCR3-negative and CXCR3-positive naive CD8 T cells. Findings and limits, study-wide: Comparison of naive cells showed more hydrophobic TRB CDR3s in CXCR3-positive than in CXCR3-negative naive cells.

No antigen is known for these receptors. The libraries of TRB cDNA were constructed through 5' RACE using UMI labels. TCRdb derives one entry per CDR3 protein from the 5' RACE reads, leaving out DNA. The sample spans 75,000 to 90,000 distinct CDR3 sequences; the ten largest clones claim about 0.62%. The sequenced material came from naive CXCR3+ CD8+ T cells from blood. Specified subset: CD45RO-CCR7+CD27+CD95- naive CD8+ T cells expressing CXCR3 (TNR3+). The receptor set was obtained from a human donor in good health. Some clones in this sample may be carry-over from other donors' samples.

This chain links TRBV14 with TRBJ2-3; TCRdb's D gene call, TRBD1, goes unchecked for lack of DNA. The CDR3 sequence is 18 residues long. From germline, CDR1 is SGHDN and CDR2 FVKESK. The CDR3 is CASSQETGTGRFSDTQYF.

The chain uses TRBV10-1 and TRBJ2-3; TCRdb indicates TRBD1, and absent DNA this call remains unverified. The CDR3 is 15 amino acids. From germline, CDR1 is WNHNN and CDR2 SYGVQD (reference sequence). The CDR3: CASSGDPLYTDTQYF.

The V gene is TRBV7-8, the J gene TRBJ2-4; lacking DNA, the TRBD1 call made by TCRdb goes unchecked. The germline gives CDR1 SGHVS, CDR2 FQNEAQ. The CDR3 totals 15 residues. The CDR3 is CASSGPGLVKNIQYF.

The chain is built from TRBV11-2 and TRBJ2-4. CDR1 is SGHAT, CDR2 FQNNGV, per germline. This CDR3 has 16 amino acids. CDR3 region: CASSLSVRLGSDIQYF. Complete variable domain (other parts from reference TRBV11-2 and TRBJ2-4): EAGVAQSPRYKIIEKRQSVAFWCNPISGHATLYWYQQILGQGPKLLIQFQNNGVVDDSQLPKDRFSAERLKGVDSTLKIQPAKLEDSAVYLCASSLSVRLGSDIQYFGAGTRLSVL.

The V and J genes are TRBV20-1 and TRBJ2-5; with no DNA, the TCRdb D assignment of TRBD1 cannot be verified. Germline V lookup: CDR1 DFQATT, CDR2 SNEGSKA (reference sequence). The CDR3 is made up of 16 amino acids. The CDR3 here is CSARDLAGGHQETQYF.

This chain connects TRBV27 to TRBJ1-1; TCRdb indicates TRBD1, and absent DNA this call remains unverified. The germline V gene encodes CDR1 MNHEY and CDR2 SMNVEV (reference sequence). The CDR3 totals 14 residues. The CDR3 sequence: CASSPGTVNTEAFF.

The chain uses TRBV5-1 and TRBJ1-1. Germline CDR1 reads SGHRS; CDR2 reads YFSETQ. This CDR3 has 15 amino acids. This CDR3 is CASSLRALGSTEAFF.

The chain uses TRBV27 and TRBJ2-1; absent DNA, TCRdb's TRBD2 call cannot be checked. The CDR3 runs 14 residues. Per germline, CDR1 MNHEY and CDR2 SMNVEV (reference sequence). CDR3 region: CASSPGSAYNEQFF.

The chain carries TRBV12-3 or TRBV12-4 and TRBJ2-3; TCRdb designates TRBD2, a call that cannot be tested without DNA. This CDR3 spans 16 amino acids. The CDR3 reads CASRADPPISTDTQYF.

J is TRBJ2-5 and V is TRBV2; lacking DNA, the TRBD2 call made by TCRdb goes unchecked. The CDR3 runs to 14 residues. Germline CDR1 reads SNHLY; CDR2 reads FYNNEI. CDR3 sequence reads: CASSDWTRGETQYF.

The chain recombines TRBV7-9 with TRBJ2-7; TCRdb returns TRBD1, unconfirmable since there is no DNA. The CDR3 sequence is 15 residues long. Germline V gives CDR1 SEHNR, CDR2 FQNEAQ (reference sequence). This CDR3 is CASSDRDRGKYEQYF.

The gene calls are TRBV20-1 and TRBJ2-7; TCRdb proposes TRBD2, but this gene call is untestable without DNA. The CDR3 runs to 14 residues. The V gene's germline CDR1 is DFQATT and CDR2 SNEGSKA (reference sequence). The CDR3 loop reads CSARDWDYPYEQYF.

The chain has TRBV3-1 and TRBJ1-2; the D call of TRBD1 rests on TCRdb alone, since no DNA is present to check it. Looked up from germline, CDR1 is LGHDT and CDR2 is YNNKEL (reference sequence). CDR3 size: 16 residues. The CDR3 sequence is CASSQERDSHNYGYTF.

The gene calls are TRBV11-2 and TRBJ2-1; absent DNA, TCRdb's TRBD2 call cannot be checked. This CDR3 spans 17 amino acids. Germline V gives CDR1 SGHAT, CDR2 FQNNGV. The CDR3: CASSLPGLAGDYNEQFF.